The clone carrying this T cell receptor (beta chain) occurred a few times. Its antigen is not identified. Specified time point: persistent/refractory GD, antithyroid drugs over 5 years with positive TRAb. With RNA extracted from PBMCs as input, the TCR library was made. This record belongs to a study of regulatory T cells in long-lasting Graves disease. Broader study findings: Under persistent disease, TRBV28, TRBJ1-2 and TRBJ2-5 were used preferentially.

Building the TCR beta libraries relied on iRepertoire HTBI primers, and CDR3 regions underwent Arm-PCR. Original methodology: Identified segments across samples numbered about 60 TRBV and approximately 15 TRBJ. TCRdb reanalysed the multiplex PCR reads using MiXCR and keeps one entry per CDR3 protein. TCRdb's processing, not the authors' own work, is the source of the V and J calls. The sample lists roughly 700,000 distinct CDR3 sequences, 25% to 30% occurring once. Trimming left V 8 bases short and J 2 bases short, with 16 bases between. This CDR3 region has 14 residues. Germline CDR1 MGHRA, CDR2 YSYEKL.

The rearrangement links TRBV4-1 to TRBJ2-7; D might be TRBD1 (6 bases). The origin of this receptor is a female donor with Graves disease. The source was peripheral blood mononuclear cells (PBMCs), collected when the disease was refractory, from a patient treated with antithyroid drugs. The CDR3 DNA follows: TGCGCCAGCTCCCAGGGGCATTATGCCTACGAGCAGTACTTC. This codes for CASSQGHYAYEQYF.